This paragraph reports one T cell receptor (beta chain). The antigen it binds to is not known. The input lacks base qualities; no much larger clone sits a single base away. TCRbeta CDR3 regions were amplified from genomic DNA by means of the immunoSEQ Assay, a bias-controlled multiplex PCR. In the authors' own workflow: The number of nucleated cells in each sample was estimated from the amplification of reference gene primers within the assay. To quantify the absolute abundance of each unique TCRbeta CDR3 rearrangement, sequence reads were collapsed and filtered. For each sample, productive Simpson clonality was calculated by taking the square root of Simpson's diversity index across productive rearrangements. As stored in TCRdb, this immuneACCESS dataset retains in-frame rearrangements with V and J assigned. A fraction of the clones does not appear; measured against another copy, unresolved V genes explain less than half of the discrepancy, and the remainder lacks a known reason. V, J and clone size were drawn from that table, and D and trimming were deduced from the DNA. The sample yields about 150,000 clones; around 87% were counted once. Jointly, the top ten make up 0.55% to 0.6% of the sample.

This sample was taken from a study of blood T cell repertoires in COVID-19 (TCRdb year 2020). Study-wide context: The collaborator samples originated in the United States, Italy and Spain and spanned the acute and convalescent phases of COVID-19. The material from the prospective study consisted of cDNA or gDNA derived from T cells, B-cell-depleted T cells, or PBMCs. The dataset comprised deeply sampled blood TCRbeta repertoires from subjects exposed to, actively infected with, or recovered from COVID-19. A freely available public database, intended as a resource for researchers studying the immune response to SARS-CoV-2, is where the repertoires were released. Samples were obtained from the ongoing ImmuneRACE study (first 160 participants) and from 950 to 1,500 subjects provided by 6 global collaborators. Nearly every sample came with metadata listing a de-identified subject ID, COVID-19 status, age in years and sex. Where available, HLA class I and class II types were obtained from metadata supplied by the sample provider rather than from assay-based typing.

The paper as a whole reports these results and caveats: The quantity of clinical and demographic metadata differed by source and by participant and was supplied without curation.

The CDR3, from cysteine to phenylalanine, totals 13 residues. Left in the record is the CDR3 DNA by itself, 39 bases read in frame from the first base. As encoded in the germline V gene, CDR1 is SGHRS while CDR2 is YFSETQ. The germline ends are 10 bases apart after V is trimmed by 4 bases and J by 2 bases. At one collaborating source in Seattle, patients were enrolled during active infection and were followed longitudinally through the course of disease. Each collaborating institution followed its own protocols to collect whole blood in K2EDTA tubes. For TCRbeta analysis, collaborators shipped samples as frozen whole blood, isolated PBMCs, or DNA extracted from either of those sample types.

The clonotype was recovered from a man aged 60 to 75 with COVID-19, enrolled during active disease. The chain couples TRBV5-1 to TRBJ2-7, with a weak D call of TRBD2 (5 bases match). The specimen sequenced was peripheral blood. The CDR3 protein sequence reads: CASSQDGTYEQYF. At the DNA level, the sequence is TGCGCCAGCAGCCAGGACGGGACCTACGAGCAGTACTTC.